The 30 T cell receptor beta chains listed next were all sequenced from one sample in a study of blood T cell repertoires in COVID-19. Generated by immunoSEQ multiplex PCR, the TCRdb table keeps only in-frame clones and is missing some. The sample carries about 120,000 clones, approximately 80% recorded once. The sample was peripheral blood. All receptors derive from a human donor in a cohort sampled during active COVID-19.

This chain uses TRBV27 with TRBJ1-5; D perhaps matches TRBD1 (6 bases). Germline CDR1 reads MNHEY; CDR2 reads SMNVEV (reference sequence). The CDR3 totals 17 residues. Trimming stripped 7 bases from V and 3 bases from J, with 22 bases between. CDR3 in DNA: TGTGCCAGCAAAAATCTAACTCCAGGGGAAAACAATCAGCCCCAGCATTTT. Protein product: CASKNLTPGENNQPQHF.

This rearrangement joins TRBV6-2 or TRBV6-3 to TRBJ2-6; tentative D call: TRBD1 (5 bases). The CDR3 runs to 15 residues. V was clipped by 0 bases and J by 2 bases, with 5 bases between them. Germline assignment: CDR1 MNHEY and CDR2 SVGEGT. CDR3: CASSYSGPGANVLTF. In DNA, the CDR3 is TGTGCCAGCAGTTACTCGGGGCCTGGGGCCAACGTCCTGACTTTC.

The J gene is TRBJ1-2, the V gene TRBV7-9; maybe TRBD1 (6 bases). The CDR3 spans 15 residues. The germline V and J ends were trimmed by 5 bases and 5 bases, with 18 bases remaining between them. CDR1 and CDR2 (germline): SEHNR, FQNEAQ (reference sequence). The CDR3 region has the DNA TGTGCCAGCAGCCCCGGTTCCAGGGGAGAGTATGGCTACACCTTC. The encoded protein is CASSPGSRGEYGYTF.

The chain recombines TRBV5-1 with TRBJ2-5; D is perhaps TRBD1 (5 bases). The germline gives CDR1 SGHRS, CDR2 YFSETQ. Trimming removed 4 bases from V and 7 bases from J, with 20 bases in between. The CDR3 contains 15 residues. DNA of the CDR3: TGCGCCAGCAGCCCGACCATGGGGCCGTTAAGGACCCAGTACTTC. It specifies CASSPTMGPLRTQYF.

J is TRBJ2-5 and V is TRBV7-9; perhaps TRBD1 as D (7 bases). V dropped 6 bases and J dropped 5 bases, with 16 bases sitting between them. The CDR3 runs to 14 residues. CDR1 is SEHNR, CDR2 FQNEAQ, per germline (reference sequence). CDR3 in amino acids: CASRETGAGETQYF. CDR3 DNA sequence: TGTGCCAGCAGGGAAACAGGGGCGGGGGAGACCCAGTACTTC.

The chain employs TRBV5-4 and TRBJ2-5, with D maybe TRBD2 (6 bases). CDR3 length equals 16 residues. The V gene lost 4 bases and the J gene lost 2 bases, with 18 bases spanning the gap. From germline, CDR1 is SGHNT and CDR2 YYREEE (reference sequence). CDR3 in amino acids: CASSPNGGPAQETQYF. CDR3 in DNA: TGTGCCAGCAGCCCGAACGGGGGTCCCGCTCAAGAGACCCAGTACTTC. Full variable domain (rest looked up from reference TRBV5-4 and TRBJ2-5): ETGVTQSPTHLIKTRGQQVTLRCSSQSGHNTVSWYQQALGQGPQFIFQYYREEENGRGNFPPRFSGLQFPNYSSELNVNALELDDSALYLCASSPNGGPAQETQYFGPGTRLLVL.

Only one count was recorded for this clone. The rearrangement joins TRBV29-1 to TRBJ2-7; 13 nucleotides align to TRBD2. The trim removed 5 bases at V and 7 bases at J, leaving 17 bases unmatched. The CDR3 is made up of 17 amino acids. The germline V gene encodes CDR1 SQVTM and CDR2 ANQGSEA. The CDR3 coding sequence is TGCAGCGTTCCTGGACATTCACTAGCGGGAGGGCCGGGGGAGCAGTACTTC. It codes for CSVPGHSLAGGPGEQYF.

The chain joins TRBV18 to TRBJ2-5, with TRBD1 as a possible D gene (5 bases). Trimming removed 0 bases at V and 4 bases at J, with 21 bases between. In germline, CDR1 is KGHSH, CDR2 LQKENI. This CDR3 region has 18 residues. For the CDR3, the DNA is TGTGCCAGCTCACCACCGGCCCCTGACAGTAAAATGGGAGAGACCCAGTACTTC. This codes for CASSPPAPDSKMGETQYF.

The genes are TRBV6-1 and TRBJ2-7, with TRBD1 identical over 7 bases. V shed 3 bases, J shed 4 bases, and the junction held 6 bases outside the gene matches. The germline CDR1 and CDR2 sequences are MNHNS and SASEGT. This CDR3 is 14 amino acids long. CDR3 sequence (DNA): TGTGCCAGCAGTGATGAGGGGGCGCGATACGAGCAGTACTTC. It is translated as CASSDEGARYEQYF.

V gene TRBV5-1 combines with J gene TRBJ2-7; TRBD1 agrees at 9 bases. The CDR3 totals 16 residues. Losses at the gene ends were 4 bases for V and 6 bases for J; bases not matched to a gene: 14. Germline CDR1 reads SGHRS; CDR2 reads YFSETQ. CDR3 loop: CASSASQGALGGEQYF. In DNA form, the CDR3 reads TGCGCCAGCAGCGCATCACAGGGGGCCCTGGGTGGCGAGCAGTACTTC.

This chain joins TRBV5-1 and TRBJ2-3; D may be TRBD2 (5 bases). Trimming shortened V by 2 bases and J by 4 bases, and 14 bases separated the two germline ends. Germline V lookup: CDR1 SGHRS, CDR2 YFSETQ. The CDR3 runs 15 residues. Written as DNA, the CDR3 is TGCGCCAGCAGCTTTAGCCCCGCGAGGGCAGATACGCAGTATTTT. Residues: CASSFSPARADTQYF.

This clone was seen more than once but under ten times. This chain uses TRBV7-3 with TRBJ1-2; D unresolved. Germline lookup yields CDR1 SGHTA and CDR2 FQGTGA. V lost 5 bases, J lost 6 bases, and 13 bases lay in between. The CDR3 spans 13 residues. The chain's CDR3 is CASSHTAGHGYTF. CDR3 DNA: TGTGCCAGCAGCCATACAGCCGGTCATGGCTACACCTTC.

The genes are TRBV30 and TRBJ2-7; the D gene is possibly TRBD1 (5 bases). The CDR3 covers 12 residues. The germline V and J ends were trimmed by 3 bases and 0 bases, with 6 bases remaining between them. Germline V gene data show CDR1 as GTSNPN and CDR2 as SVGIG (reference sequence). The CDR3 here is CAWSDSSYEQYF. The CDR3, as DNA: TGTGCCTGGAGCGACAGCTCCTACGAGCAGTACTTC. Variable domain in full (rest from reference TRBV30 and TRBJ2-7): SQTIHQWPATLVQPVGSPLSLECTVEGTSNPNLYWYRQAAGRGLQLLFYSVGIGQISSEVPQNLSASRPQDRQFILSSKKLLLSDSGFYLCAWSDSSYEQYFGPGTRLTVT.

This chain uses TRBV15 with TRBJ1-1, with a possible D match to TRBD1 (6 bases). Trimming cost V 6 bases and J 9 bases, with 20 bases left between them. There are 14 residues in the CDR3. Germline V gene lookup returns CDR1 LNHNV and CDR2 YYDKDF (reference sequence). Here the CDR3 DNA reads TGTGCCACCAGTTCAAGTATAGGACAGAGAAAAGCTTTCTTT. Translation gives CATSSSIGQRKAFF.

J is TRBJ2-7 and V is TRBV6-5, with 7 bases that match TRBD2. Looked up from germline, CDR1 is MNHEY and CDR2 is SVGAGI. The CDR3 spans 15 residues. Unmatched junction bases numbered 18, after V lost 10 bases and J lost 6 bases. CDR3 region: CATSGRTRGRVEQYF. CDR3 in DNA: TGTGCCACATCGGGGAGGACCCGGGGGAGGGTCGAGCAGTACTTC.

The V call is TRBV2, the J call TRBJ1-2; 8 bases are a match to TRBD1. The CDR3 is made up of 16 amino acids. CDR1 is SNHLY, CDR2 FYNNEI, per germline. The J segment lost 1 base and the V segment lost 3 bases, leaving 7 bases of the junction unmatched. CDR3 residues: CASSESLDRVNYGYTF. The CDR3 nucleotides read TGTGCCAGCAGTGAGAGCTTGGACAGGGTTAACTATGGCTACACCTTC.

The gene calls are TRBV19 and TRBJ2-7; tentative D call: TRBD1 (6 bases). With 7 bases removed from V and 2 bases from J, the gap between germline ends came to 15 bases. Germline CDR1 reads LNHDA; CDR2 reads SQIVND (reference sequence). The CDR3 loop spans 14 amino acids. The CDR3 DNA sequence: TGTGCCAGTACCGGCCGGGACAACACCTACGAGCAGTACTTC. Residues: CASTGRDNTYEQYF.

This chain uses TRBV4-2 with TRBJ2-7, with D hard to call. V lost 1 base and J lost 4, with 11 bases in between. This CDR3 contains 14 residues. Germline V gene data show CDR1 as LGHNA and CDR2 as YNFKEQ. In DNA form, the CDR3 reads TGTGCCAGCAGCCAAGTGGTCAACTCATACGAGCAGTACTTC. Amino acids: CASSQVVNSYEQYF.

V and J are TRBV5-6 and TRBJ2-7; 10 bases are shared with TRBD1. CDR1 SGHDT and CDR2 YYEEEE come from the germline V gene. The trim removed 0 bases at V and 6 bases at J, leaving 9 bases unmatched. The CDR3 spans 16 residues. The CDR3 coding sequence is TGTGCCAGCAGCTTGGTTAGATTTGGGACAGGGGTCGAGCAGTACTTC. This sequence encodes CASSLVRFGTGVEQYF.

The rearrangement uses TRBV5-4 and TRBJ1-1; TRBD1 matches at 7 bases. Trimming at V came to 4 bases and at J to 3 bases, leaving 6 bases not matched to a gene. Germline V lookup: CDR1 SGHNT, CDR2 YYREEE (reference sequence). The CDR3 extends over 14 amino acids. The CDR3 here is CASSRDRADTEAFF. The CDR3 coding sequence is TGTGCCAGCAGCAGAGACAGGGCGGACACTGAAGCTTTCTTT.

The chain recombines TRBV11-2 with TRBJ2-6; 9 positions agree with TRBD1. Trimming removed 4 bases from V and 1 base from J; junction bases left unmatched: 11. The CDR3 is 19 residues long. CDR1 SGHAT and CDR2 FQNNGV come from the germline V gene. CDR3 coding DNA: TGTGCCAGCAGCTCCCCACCCGACAGGGGGATTTCTGGGGCCAACGTCCTGACTTTC. This sequence encodes CASSSPPDRGISGANVLTF.

This chain joins TRBV5-6 and TRBJ2-7; D unclear. V was clipped by 1 base and J by 2 bases, with 13 bases between them. From germline, CDR1 is SGHDT and CDR2 YYEEEE. This CDR3 comprises 15 residues. Here the CDR3 reads CASSLWAQNTYEQYF. The CDR3 DNA is TGTGCCAGCAGCTTGTGGGCCCAGAATACCTACGAGCAGTACTTC.

This sequence joins TRBV5-4 and TRBJ1-2, with no clear D. CDR3 length equals 13 residues. Between the trimmed V and J ends, which lost 2 bases and 7 bases, there was a span of 12 bases. Germline V gene sequence: CDR1 SGHNT, CDR2 YYREEE (reference sequence). This CDR3 reads CASSFRGSGGYTF. The CDR3 nucleotides read TGTGCCAGCAGCTTTAGAGGGTCGGGTGGCTACACCTTC.

The chain couples TRBV25-1 to TRBJ1-1; 9 positions agree with TRBD1. The trim removed 3 bases at V and 5 bases at J, leaving 7 bases unmatched. Germline lookup yields CDR1 MGHDK and CDR2 SYGVNS. CDR3 length: 15 amino acids. In DNA, the CDR3 is TGTGCCAGCAGTGACGGACAGGGGATATATACTGAAGCTTTCTTT. Amino acid sequence: CASSDGQGIYTEAFF.

The J gene is TRBJ2-5, the V gene TRBV7-9; the D is unclear. The CDR3 consists of 12 residues. CDR1 SEHNR and CDR2 FQNEAQ come from the germline V gene (reference sequence). Trimming shortened V by 2 bases and J by 5 bases, and 6 bases separated the two germline ends. In DNA, the CDR3 is TGTGCCAGCAGCTTAACAGAGGAGACCCAGTACTTC. Translated: CASSLTEETQYF.

This clone was picked up a small number of times. The chain combines TRBV7-6 with TRBJ2-7; 7 nucleotides line up with TRBD2. V shed 3 bases and J 0 bases; nucleotides not matched to a gene: 5. The CDR3 is 15 amino acids. Germline CDR1 and CDR2: SGHVS and FNYEAQ. The CDR3 DNA sequence: TGTGCCAGCAGCTTGAAGCGGGACGGCTCCTACGAGCAGTACTTC. Its translation: CASSLKRDGSYEQYF.

As for this clone: The same CDR3 also results from other DNA sequences found in this sample. The chain employs TRBV2 and TRBJ2-7; 10 bases agree with TRBD2. Germline assignment: CDR1 SNHLY and CDR2 FYNNEI. CDR3 length equals 14 residues. V shed 4 bases and J 1 base; nucleotides not matched to a gene: 1. The CDR3 DNA reads as TGTGCCAGCAGTGCAGCGGGGGGGTCCTACGAGCAGTACTTC. Translating it yields CASSAAGGSYEQYF.

DNA of the CDR3: TGTGCCAGCAGTGAAGGGGACAGTGGCTACACCTTC. It encodes CASSEGDSGYTF. The chain is built from TRBV2 and TRBJ1-2, with TRBD1 identical over 7 bases. The trim removed 1 base at V and 7 bases at J, leaving 0 bases unmatched. Germline V lookup: CDR1 SNHLY, CDR2 FYNNEI. The CDR3 is 12 amino acids. The variable domain in full, with the rest retrieved from reference TRBV2 and TRBJ1-2, is EPEVTQTPSHQVTQMGQEVILRCVPISNHLYFYWYRQILGQKVEFLVSFYNNEISEKSEIFDDQFSVERPDGSNFTLKIRSTKLEDSAMYFCASSEGDSGYTFGSGTRLTVV.

The chain has TRBV6-6 and TRBJ2-7; 9 bases are a match to TRBD1. Germline V gene data show CDR1 as MNHNY and CDR2 as SVGAGI (reference sequence). This CDR3 comprises 14 residues. V gave up 4 bases and J gave up 6 bases; unmatched junction bases: 7. The CDR3 nucleotides are TGTGCCAGCAGTTTACAGGGGGCGCACCTCGAGCAGTACTTC. Translating gives CASSLQGAHLEQYF.

The chain uses TRBV10-3 and TRBJ2-3; 9 bases fit TRBD2. With 0 bases clipped from V and 2 bases from J, the junction kept 6 bases outside the gene matches. CDR1 and CDR2 from the germline V gene are ENHRY and SYGVKD. The CDR3 consists of 17 residues. The CDR3 DNA reads TGTGCCATCAGTGAGTCGAAACTAGCGGGTCTCACAGATACGCAGTATTTT. Protein sequence: CAISESKLAGLTDTQYF.